A single sample is the source of the 9 T cell receptor beta chains below, sequenced in a study of shared clonotypes between healthy human individuals. TCRdb's copy holds only in-frame clones and misses some; the assay was immunoSEQ multiplex PCR. The table records just over 2,000,000 clones, roughly 94% of them present only once. Sequencing used naive CD4+ T cells sorted from blood. The subset: CD45RA+ positively selected. The receptor set was obtained from a man in his late teens or twenties in good health.

J is TRBJ2-1 and V is TRBV20-1; D not certain. The V end was cut by 3 bases, the J end by 8 bases, with 8 bases between. The germline gives CDR1 DFQATT, CDR2 SNEGSKA (reference sequence). The CDR3 loop spans 11 amino acids. The DNA of the CDR3 is TGCAGTGCTAGCGATAAGGATGAGCAGTTCTTC. It codes for CSASDKDEQFF.

This clone occurred a few times. A much larger clonotype is one base distant, so this may be a read error. V usage is TRBV30 and J usage is TRBJ2-7, with 7 bases fitting TRBD2. The CDR3 runs 12 residues. CDR1 and CDR2 from the germline V gene are GTSNPN and SVGIG (reference sequence). The CDR3 DNA follows: TGTGCCTGGAGTGTCGGGGCGGGGGAGCAGCACTTC. It yields the protein CAWSVGAGEQHF. The full variable domain, with the rest looked up from reference TRBV30 and TRBJ2-7, is SQTIHQWPATLVQPVGSPLSLECTVEGTSNPNLYWYRQAAGRGLQLLFYSVGIGQISSEVPQNLSASRPQDRQFILSSKKLLLSDSGFYLCAWSVGAGEQHFGPGTRLTVT.

This clone has at least ten counts. The chain recombines TRBV30 with TRBJ1-6; 8 nucleotides line up with TRBD1. The CDR3 covers 16 residues. J lost 7 bases, V lost 3 bases, and 11 bases had no gene match. The germline V gene encodes CDR1 GTSNPN and CDR2 SVGIG (reference sequence). The DNA of the CDR3 is TGTGCCTGGAGGATACCCGGACAGGGCGGAAATTCACCCCTCCACTTT. Encoded protein: CAWRIPGQGGNSPLHF.

Worth noting for this clone: Other DNA sequences of this sample code for an identical CDR3. This chain links TRBV19 with TRBJ1-3; no reliable D call. V dropped 3 bases and J dropped 4 bases, with 7 bases sitting between them. CDR1 is LNHDA, CDR2 SQIVND, per germline (reference sequence). The CDR3 covers 13 residues. The CDR3 DNA reads as TGTGCCAGTAGTATTTCCTCCGGAAACACCATATATTTT. Its translation is CASSISSGNTIYF.

V gene TRBV6-5 combines with J gene TRBJ1-1, with a tentative D call TRBD1 (6 bases). This CDR3 spans 15 amino acids. The ends were cut back, 6 bases at V and 0 bases at J, with 14 bases in the middle. CDR1 is MNHEY, CDR2 SVGAGI, per germline. The CDR3 coding sequence is TGTGCCAGCAGAGCCCGGGGACACTTGAACACTGAAGCTTTCTTT. This codes for CASRARGHLNTEAFF.

This clone was seen a handful of times. The V gene is TRBV4-2, the J gene TRBJ2-3; the match to TRBD2 covers 10 bases. From germline, CDR1 is LGHNA and CDR2 YNFKEQ. The junction had 6 bases not matched to a gene; V was cut back by 3 bases and J by 6 bases. This CDR3 spans 15 amino acids. The CDR3 DNA reads TGTGCCAGCAGCCATGCCGGGACTAGCGAGGATACGCAGTATTTT. Translation: CASSHAGTSEDTQYF.

The chain joins TRBV30 to TRBJ2-7; perhaps TRBD1 as D (6 bases). The length of the CDR3 is 14 residues. CDR1 GTSNPN and CDR2 SVGIG come from the germline V gene (reference sequence). Trimming cost V 4 bases and J 7 bases, with 20 bases left between them. The DNA of the CDR3 is TGTGCCTGGAAAGTGCAGGGGACGAGGAGGGAGCAGTACTTC. This gives the protein CAWKVQGTRREQYF.

The chain recombines TRBV5-1 with TRBJ1-1, with D perhaps TRBD1 (5 bases). Deletions cut 3 bases from V and 5 bases from J, with 8 bases between. The germline gives CDR1 SGHRS, CDR2 YFSETQ. The length of the CDR3 is 12 residues. In nucleotides, the CDR3 is TGCGCCAGCAGCTACGAGGGGACTGAAGCTTTCTTT. This sequence encodes CASSYEGTEAFF.

V and J are TRBV7-8 and TRBJ1-1, with TRBD1 as a possible D gene (6 bases). Germline CDR1 and CDR2: SGHVS and FQNEAQ. The CDR3 length is 13 residues. Trimming took 5 bases from V and 6 from J, leaving 13 bases between them. In nucleotides, the CDR3 is TGTGCCAGCAGCGCCTACAGGGCGCCTGAAGCTTTCTTT. This translates into CASSAYRAPEAFF.